The following is a TCR beta chain sequence with its context. Its specificity is unknown. Germline values: CDR1 SGHTA, CDR2 FQGNSA. The CDR3 is made up of 12 amino acids. V dropped 1 base and J dropped 5 bases, with 5 bases sitting between them. The source of the sample is a study of cytomegalovirus exposure and HLA in healthy donors. Whole-study results and caveats: TCR beta sequences reportedly predicted most subjects' HLA-A and HLA-B alleles accurately.

The primer mix had 60 Vbeta and 13 Jbeta primers. Produced via immunoSEQ multiplex PCR; TCRdb's table is partial and in-frame only. Altogether about 130,000 clones are present, under 90% being singletons, with the ten largest covering about 0.7%. The chain has TRBV7-2 and TRBJ2-5, with D hard to call. Sequencing was done on a sample of PBMCs. This TCR was sampled from a man younger than 35 in good health and CMV-seronegative. Here the CDR3 reads CASSLGAETQYF. The CDR3 DNA is TGTGCCAGCAGCTTAGGGGCGGAGACCCAGTACTTC.